The rows below give T cell receptor beta chains drawn from one sample of a study of blood T cell repertoires in COVID-19. Measured with immunoSEQ multiplex PCR; TCRdb has only the in-frame clones, and not every one. The top ten hold 37% of the sample, which has 100,000 or so clones, approximately 80% seen once. What was sequenced was peripheral blood. The receptors here all came from a man at least 80 years old with acute or convalescent COVID-19. The CDR3 runs from the conserved cysteine through the conserved F or W. D genes are given only for firm matches. Some rows have no size entry. The others give once, few or many, or a class for an expanded clone.

D: .; size: few; V: TRBV5-1; J: TRBJ1-1; CDR3: CASSLFSGSNTEAFF; DNA: TGCGCCAGCAGCTTGTTTTCAGGGTCGAACACTGAAGCTTTCTTT
D: .; size: .; V: TRBV5-1; J: TRBJ2-5; CDR3: CASSSNTGTRETQYF; DNA: TGCGCCAGCAGCTCTAATACCGGGACAAGAGAGACCCAGTACTTC
D: .; size: .; V: TRBV5-1; J: TRBJ1-1; CDR3: CASSLVDRNTEAFF; DNA: TGCGCCAGCAGCTTGGTAGACAGGAACACTGAAGCTTTCTTT
D: .; size: .; V: TRBV3-1/TRBV3-2; J: TRBJ2-7; CDR3: CAICQDPSVNHDYEQYF; DNA: TGTGCCATCTGCCAAGACCCCTCGGTAAACCACGACTACGAGCAGTACTTC
D: TRBD1; size: .; V: TRBV27; J: TRBJ2-1; CDR3: CASSLGRGLGNEQFF; DNA: TGTGCCAGCAGTTTAGGCAGGGGGCTCGGCAATGAGCAGTTCTTC
D: TRBD1; size: .; V: TRBV11-2; J: TRBJ1-1; CDR3: CASSFGTGRPEAFF; DNA: TGTGCCAGCAGCTTTGGGACAGGGCGACCTGAAGCTTTCTTT
D: .; size: .; V: TRBV30; J: TRBJ2-3; CDR3: CAWKADLTSTDTQYF; DNA: TGTGCCTGGAAAGCGGACTTGACTAGCACAGATACGCAGTATTTT
D: .; size: .; V: TRBV11-2; J: TRBJ2-3; CDR3: CASSLHGGPTDTQYF; DNA: TGTGCCAGCAGCTTACACGGGGGTCCCACAGATACGCAGTATTTT
D: .; size: .; V: TRBV19; J: TRBJ2-7; CDR3: CASSIRNNLLTSEQYF; DNA: TGTGCCAGTAGTATCAGGAACAATCTCCTGACCAGCGAGCAGTACTTC
D: .; size: .; V: TRBV5-8; J: TRBJ2-7; CDR3: CASSFLLFYEQYF; DNA: TGTGCCAGCAGCTTCTTATTATTCTACGAGCAGTACTTC
D: TRBD1; size: .; V: TRBV7-2; J: TRBJ2-5; CDR3: CASSWDRGSRKTQYF; DNA: TGTGCCAGCAGCTGGGACAGGGGGAGTAGAAAGACCCAGTACTTC
D: .; size: .; V: TRBV28; J: TRBJ1-1; CDR3: CASSAPGSGTEAFF; DNA: TGTGCCAGCAGTGCCCCAGGGTCTGGTACTGAAGCTTTCTTT
D: TRBD1; size: .; V: TRBV6-5; J: TRBJ2-7; CDR3: CASNQGGTHYEQYF; DNA: TGTGCCAGCAACCAAGGGGGCACCCACTACGAGCAGTACTTC
D: .; size: .; V: TRBV11-1; J: TRBJ2-6; CDR3: CASSYVAAGANVLTF; DNA: TGTGCCAGCAGCTACGTAGCGGCTGGGGCCAACGTCCTGACTTTC
D: .; size: .; V: TRBV5-1; J: TRBJ1-1; CDR3: CASSSLSGTEAFF; DNA: TGCGCCAGCAGCTCCCTATCGGGAACTGAAGCTTTCTTT
D: TRBD1; size: few; V: TRBV5-1; J: TRBJ2-7; CDR3: CASSLNRDSYEQYF; DNA: TGCGCCAGCAGCTTGAACCGGGACAGCTACGAGCAGTACTTC
D: TRBD1; size: few; V: TRBV19; J: TRBJ2-7; CDR3: CASTSTGTGPYEQYF; DNA: TGTGCCAGTACCTCCACCGGGACAGGGCCCTACGAGCAGTACTTC
D: .; size: many; V: TRBV4-1; J: TRBJ2-2; CDR3: CASSHTVTGELFF; DNA: TGCGCCAGCAGCCATACGGTCACCGGGGAGCTGTTTTTT
D: .; size: .; V: TRBV28; J: TRBJ2-7; CDR3: CASSWRQGKAYEQYF; DNA: TGTGCCAGCAGCTGGCGCCAGGGGAAAGCCTACGAGCAGTACTTC
D: TRBD2; size: .; V: TRBV15; J: TRBJ2-3; CDR3: CATSRDLAGATDTQYF; DNA: TGTGCCACCAGCAGAGACCTAGCGGGAGCTACAGATACGCAGTATTTT
D: TRBD1; size: .; V: TRBV9; J: TRBJ2-2; CDR3: CASSVVGTATGELFF; DNA: TGTGCCAGCAGCGTAGTTGGGACAGCAACCGGGGAGCTGTTTTTT
D: TRBD1; size: .; V: TRBV19; J: TRBJ1-5; CDR3: CASSTWTGVSNQPQHF; DNA: TGTGCCAGTAGTACCTGGACAGGAGTTAGCAATCAGCCCCAGCATTTT
D: .; size: .; V: TRBV28; J: TRBJ1-1; CDR3: CASSFSGGAGTEAFF; DNA: TGTGCCAGCAGTTTTTCGGGGGGCGCGGGCACTGAAGCTTTCTTT
D: .; size: .; V: TRBV5-6; J: TRBJ2-3; CDR3: CASSFAVFSPTTDTQYF; DNA: TGTGCCAGCAGCTTTGCGGTTTTCAGCCCCACCACAGATACGCAGTATTTT
D: .; size: .; V: TRBV6-4; J: TRBJ2-1; CDR3: CASSVTSNMNEQFF; DNA: TGTGCCAGCAGTGTAACTAGTAACATGAATGAGCAGTTCTTC
D: .; size: many; V: TRBV6-2/TRBV6-3; J: TRBJ1-1; CDR3: CASSYSGGAEAFF; DNA: TGTGCCAGCAGTTACTCCGGGGGAGCTGAAGCTTTCTTT
D: .; size: .; V: TRBV28; J: TRBJ1-1; CDR3: CASGSLADFYMNTEAFF; DNA: TGTGCCAGCGGGTCGTTGGCCGACTTTTACATGAACACTGAAGCTTTCTTT
D: TRBD1; size: .; V: TRBV3-1/TRBV3-2; J: TRBJ1-1; CDR3: CASSQPGTDTEAFF; DNA: TGTGCCAGCAGCCAACCCGGGACAGACACTGAAGCTTTCTTT
D: .; size: .; V: TRBV27; J: TRBJ2-3; CDR3: CASSLGARTDTQYF; DNA: TGTGCCAGCAGTTTGGGGGCGCGCACAGATACGCAGTATTTT
D: .; size: .; V: TRBV7-9; J: TRBJ1-6; CDR3: CASSLNSLYSPLHF; DNA: TGTGCCAGCAGCTTAAATAGCCTTTATTCACCCCTCCACTTT
D: .; size: few; V: TRBV12-3/TRBV12-4; J: TRBJ1-4; CDR3: CASSRDWNEKLFF; DNA: TGTGCCAGCAGTCGCGACTGGAATGAAAAACTGTTTTTT
D: .; size: .; V: TRBV11-2; J: TRBJ2-3; CDR3: CASSSRDIRSTDTQYF; DNA: TGTGCCAGCAGCTCCCGGGACATAAGGTCCACAGATACGCAGTATTTT
D: TRBD2; size: .; V: TRBV7-8; J: TRBJ2-5; CDR3: CASSLDGTSYETQYF; DNA: TGTGCCAGCAGCTTAGATGGGACTAGCTATGAGACCCAGTACTTC
D: .; size: .; V: TRBV19; J: TRBJ2-5; CDR3: CASSIRDFSETQYF; DNA: TGTGCCAGTAGTATTAGGGACTTTAGCGAGACCCAGTACTTC
D: TRBD1; size: .; V: TRBV5-8; J: TRBJ2-7; CDR3: CASSLDRVRHEQYF; DNA: TGTGCCAGCAGCCTCGACAGGGTAAGACACGAGCAGTACTTC
D: TRBD1; size: .; V: TRBV7-2; J: TRBJ1-2; CDR3: CASSLVGTDGYTF; DNA: TGTGCCAGCAGCTTAGTGGGGACAGATGGCTACACCTTC
D: TRBD2; size: .; V: TRBV7-2; J: TRBJ2-1; CDR3: CASSSQAGVAYNEQFF; DNA: TGTGCCAGCAGCTCCCAAGCGGGAGTAGCATACAATGAGCAGTTCTTC
D: .; size: few; V: TRBV11-1; J: TRBJ2-1; CDR3: CASSPQSGSYNEQFF; DNA: TGTGCCAGCAGCCCCCAGAGCGGATCCTACAATGAGCAGTTCTTC
D: .; size: .; V: TRBV7-9; J: TRBJ1-5; CDR3: CASSLGQGNQPQHF; DNA: TGTGCCAGCAGCTTAGGGCAGGGGAATCAGCCCCAGCATTTT
D: TRBD1; size: .; V: TRBV19; J: TRBJ1-1; CDR3: CASTLGQTNTEAFF; DNA: TGTGCCAGTACCCTGGGACAGACGAACACTGAAGCTTTCTTT
D: .; size: .; V: TRBV20-1; J: TRBJ1-1; CDR3: CSASNSRTLVGTEAFF; DNA: TGCAGTGCTAGTAATAGTAGGACTCTTGTAGGTACTGAAGCTTTCTTT
D: .; size: .; V: TRBV3-1/TRBV3-2; J: TRBJ2-1; CDR3: CASSLGGIWSINEQFF; DNA: TGTGCCAGCAGCCTTGGGGGGATATGGTCAATCAATGAGCAGTTCTTC
D: TRBD2; size: .; V: TRBV29-1; J: TRBJ2-1; CDR3: CSVRLAANEQFF; DNA: TGCAGCGTTCGACTAGCAGCCAATGAGCAGTTCTTC
D: .; size: .; V: TRBV5-4; J: TRBJ1-5; CDR3: CASSFYRSNSNQPQHF; DNA: TGTGCCAGCAGCTTTTACAGGAGTAATAGCAATCAGCCCCAGCATTTT
D: .; size: .; V: TRBV2; J: TRBJ1-4; CDR3: CASSERGKEKLFF; DNA: TGTGCCAGCAGTGAAAGGGGGAAAGAAAAACTGTTTTTT
D: .; size: .; V: TRBV11-2; J: TRBJ1-2; CDR3: CASSAGSVGGYTF; DNA: TGTGCCAGCAGCGCCGGCTCTGTCGGGGGCTACACCTTC
D: .; size: .; V: TRBV19; J: TRBJ2-7; CDR3: CASSPGGRSWAQYF; DNA: TGTGCCAGTAGTCCGGGGGGCCGAAGCTGGGCGCAGTACTTC
D: .; size: .; V: TRBV28; J: TRBJ1-5; CDR3: CASTRSNQPQHF; DNA: TGTGCCAGCACCCGTAGCAATCAGCCCCAGCATTTT
D: TRBD2; size: .; V: TRBV5-4; J: TRBJ2-2; CDR3: CASSLGLAGGGGELFF; DNA: TGTGCCAGCAGCTTGGGACTAGCGGGAGGGGGCGGGGAGCTGTTTTTT